A selection of T cell receptor beta chains follows, all from one sample in a study of identical twins. Each CDR3 protein gets one entry after TCRdb re-called the 5' RACE reads with MiXCR. The table shows 500,000 to 650,000 distinct CDR3 sequences, with 7.1% occurring only once. A further study also used this sample, focusing on yellow fever vaccine responses in identical twins.

Sequences were obtained from PBMCs. These receptors all come from a woman under 30 in good health. CDR3s include the opening cysteine and the closing phenylalanine or tryptophan. The order of the fields is J gene, V gene, clone size, CDR3 protein. Clone size is given for some rows only: seen once, a few or many times, or a class if the clone is expanded.

TRBJ2-5 TRBV9 few CASSAGRSGGASFQETQYF
TRBJ2-5 TRBV9 - CASSVDRGTWETQYF
TRBJ2-1 TRBV7-9 many CASSLGWSSYNEQFF
TRBJ2-5 TRBV6-5 few CASSYGAALGETQYF
TRBJ2-1 TRBV28 few CATMRGDSRNEQFF
TRBJ2-3 TRBV27 - CASSTRLAGLSDTQYF
TRBJ2-7 TRBV3-1 - CASSQGRRLLAVMGEQYF
TRBJ1-3 TRBV3-1 many CASSQDVDSGNTIYF
TRBJ2-3 TRBV7-8 - CASSLVRAGGVDTQYF
TRBJ2-7 TRBV12-3/TRBV12-4 few CASRAGTSGSEQYF
TRBJ2-5 TRBV5-1 - CASRATFVQETQYF
TRBJ2-1 TRBV5-6 - CASSLSGGGLAGGFVEQFF
TRBJ1-2 TRBV7-9 few CASNGPGLVGGYTF
TRBJ2-5 TRBV20-1 few CSVAGAQETQYF
TRBJ1-1 TRBV12-3/TRBV12-4 many CASSGQEYTEAFF
TRBJ1-5 TRBV5-1 many CASSLAGTDQPQHF
TRBJ2-1 TRBV20-1 few CSASSGLAGSYEQFF
TRBJ2-3 TRBV9 - CASSPGPLGGADTQYF
TRBJ2-1 TRBV12-3/TRBV12-4 many CASSGTSYNEQFF
TRBJ2-5 TRBV5-1 few CASSLGVQGETQYF
TRBJ2-5 TRBV4-1 - CASSQLGTVEETQYF
TRBJ2-5 TRBV20-1 - CSAQREGYQETQYF
TRBJ1-4 TRBV6-1 many CASSPGGRPYEKLFF